This T cell receptor beta chain was identified during a study of shared clonotypes between healthy human individuals. Per sorted-subset replicate PCR, input was 200 to 250 ng DNA, representing roughly 30,000 T cell genomes. The data were produced by immunoSEQ multiplex PCR, yet TCRdb's version contains in-frame clones alone and is incomplete. The sample records about a million clones, about 75% being singletons. With 2 bases clipped from V and 5 bases from J, the junction kept 3 bases outside the gene matches. The CDR3 extends over 14 amino acids. Germline V gene lookup returns CDR1 ENHRY and CDR2 SYGVKD.

This TCR derives from a man in his late teens or twenties in good health. J is TRBJ1-1 and V is TRBV10-3; 9 positions agree with TRBD1. Sequencing was performed on memory CD4+ T cells sorted from blood. Subset reported: CD45RA-negative fraction. CDR3 sequence: CAISETGGKTEAFF. As DNA, the CDR3 is TGTGCCATCAGTGAGACAGGGGGCAAGACTGAAGCTTTCTTT.